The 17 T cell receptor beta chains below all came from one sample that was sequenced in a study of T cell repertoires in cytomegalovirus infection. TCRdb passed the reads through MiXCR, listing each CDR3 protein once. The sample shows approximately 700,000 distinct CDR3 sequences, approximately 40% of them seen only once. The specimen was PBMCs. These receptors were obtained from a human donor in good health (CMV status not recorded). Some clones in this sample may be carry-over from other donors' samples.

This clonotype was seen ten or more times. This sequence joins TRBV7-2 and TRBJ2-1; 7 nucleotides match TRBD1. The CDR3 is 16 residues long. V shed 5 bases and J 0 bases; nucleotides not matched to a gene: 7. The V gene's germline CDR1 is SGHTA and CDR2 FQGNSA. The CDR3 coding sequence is TGTGCCAGCAGCGACTCGACAGGGAGCTCCTACAATGAGCAGTTCTTC. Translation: CASSDSTGSSYNEQFF. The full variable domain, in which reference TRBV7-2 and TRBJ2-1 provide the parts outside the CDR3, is GAGVSQSPSNKVTEKGKDVELRCDPISGHTALYWYRQSLGQGLEFLIYFQGNSAPDKSGLPSDRFSAERTGGSVSTLTIQRTQQEDSAVYLCASSDSTGSSYNEQFFGPGTRLTVL.

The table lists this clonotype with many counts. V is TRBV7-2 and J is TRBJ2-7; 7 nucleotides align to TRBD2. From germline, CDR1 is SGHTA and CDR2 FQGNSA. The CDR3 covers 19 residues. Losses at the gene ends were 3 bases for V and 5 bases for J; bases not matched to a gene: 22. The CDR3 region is CASSLKAASIGAGTDEQYF. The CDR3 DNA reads TGTGCCAGCAGCTTGAAGGCCGCCTCTATCGGAGCGGGGACCGACGAGCAGTACTTC.

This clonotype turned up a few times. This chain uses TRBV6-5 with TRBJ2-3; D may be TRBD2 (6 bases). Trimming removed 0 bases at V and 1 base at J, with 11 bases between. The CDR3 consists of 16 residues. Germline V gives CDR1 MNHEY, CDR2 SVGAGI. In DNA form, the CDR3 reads TGTGCCAGCAGTTACTCCCCGGGGGAAGGCACAGATACGCAGTATTTT. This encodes CASSYSPGEGTDTQYF.

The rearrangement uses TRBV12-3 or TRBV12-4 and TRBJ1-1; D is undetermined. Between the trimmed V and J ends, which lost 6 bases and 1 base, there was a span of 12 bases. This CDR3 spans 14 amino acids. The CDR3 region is CASRGVLTNTEAFF. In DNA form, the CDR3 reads TGTGCCAGCAGGGGAGTGTTAACGAACACTGAAGCTTTCTTT.

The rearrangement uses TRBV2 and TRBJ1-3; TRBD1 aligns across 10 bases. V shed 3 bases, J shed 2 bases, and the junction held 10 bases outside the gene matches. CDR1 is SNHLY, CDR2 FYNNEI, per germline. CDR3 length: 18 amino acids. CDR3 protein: CASSDGTGAILTGNTIYF. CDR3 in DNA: TGTGCCAGCAGTGACGGGACAGGGGCCATCTTGACTGGAAACACCATATATTTT.

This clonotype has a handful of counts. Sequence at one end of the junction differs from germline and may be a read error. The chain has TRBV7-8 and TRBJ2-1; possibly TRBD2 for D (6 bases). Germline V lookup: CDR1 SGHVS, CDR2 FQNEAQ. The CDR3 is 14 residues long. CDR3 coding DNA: TGTGCCAGCACCTTATGGGAGGTTTACAATGAGCAGTTCTTC. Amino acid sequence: CASTLWEVYNEQFF. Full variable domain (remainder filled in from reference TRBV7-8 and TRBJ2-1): GAGVSQSPRYKVAKRGQDVALRCDPISGHVSLFWYQQALGQGPEFLTYFQNEAQLDKSGLPSDRFFAERPEGSVSTLKIQRTQQEDSAVYLCASTLWEVYNEQFFGPGTRLTVL.

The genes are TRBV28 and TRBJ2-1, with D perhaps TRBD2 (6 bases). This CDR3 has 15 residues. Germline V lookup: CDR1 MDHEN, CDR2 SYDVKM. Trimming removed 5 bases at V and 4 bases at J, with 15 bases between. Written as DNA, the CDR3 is TGTGCCAGCAGTGCTGGGACTCGGGTATACAATGAGCAGTTCTTC. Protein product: CASSAGTRVYNEQFF.

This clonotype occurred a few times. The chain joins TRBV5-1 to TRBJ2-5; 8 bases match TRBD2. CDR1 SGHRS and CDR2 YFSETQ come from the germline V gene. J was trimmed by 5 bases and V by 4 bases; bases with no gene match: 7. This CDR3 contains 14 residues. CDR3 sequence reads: CASSPGGSEETQYF. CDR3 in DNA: TGCGCCAGCAGCCCGGGGGGGTCGGAGGAGACCCAGTACTTC.

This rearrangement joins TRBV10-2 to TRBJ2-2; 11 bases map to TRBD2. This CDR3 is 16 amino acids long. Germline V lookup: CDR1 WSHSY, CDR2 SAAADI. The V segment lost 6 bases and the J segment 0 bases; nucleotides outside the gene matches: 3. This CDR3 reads CASSRSGGANTGELFF. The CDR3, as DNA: TGCGCCAGCAGCCGTAGCGGGGGGGCGAACACCGGGGAGCTGTTTTTT.

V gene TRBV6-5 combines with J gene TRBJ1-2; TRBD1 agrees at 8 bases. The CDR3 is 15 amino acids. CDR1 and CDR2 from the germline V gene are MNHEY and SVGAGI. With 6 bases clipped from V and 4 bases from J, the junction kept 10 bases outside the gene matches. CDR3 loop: CASSTPGTGRYGYTF. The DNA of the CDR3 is TGTGCCAGCAGCACACCTGGGACAGGCCGCTATGGCTACACCTTC.

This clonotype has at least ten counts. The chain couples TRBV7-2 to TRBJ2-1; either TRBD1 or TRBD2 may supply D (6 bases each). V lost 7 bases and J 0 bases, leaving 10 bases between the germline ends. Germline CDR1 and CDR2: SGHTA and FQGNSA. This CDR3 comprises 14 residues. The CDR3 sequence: CASTGGSSYNEQFF. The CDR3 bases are TGTGCCAGCACCGGGGGCTCCTCCTACAATGAGCAGTTCTTC.

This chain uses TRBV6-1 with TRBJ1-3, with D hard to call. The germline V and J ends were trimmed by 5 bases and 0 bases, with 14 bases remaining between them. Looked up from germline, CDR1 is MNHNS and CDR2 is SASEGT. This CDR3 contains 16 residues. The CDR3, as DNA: TGTGCCAGCAGTTTACAGATTCCCAACTCTGGAAACACCATATATTTT. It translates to CASSLQIPNSGNTIYF.

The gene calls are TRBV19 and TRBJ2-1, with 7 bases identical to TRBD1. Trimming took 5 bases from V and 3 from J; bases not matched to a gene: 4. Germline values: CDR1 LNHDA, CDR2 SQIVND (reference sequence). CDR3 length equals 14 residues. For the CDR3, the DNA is TGTGCCAGTAGTGGATGGACAGGCTACAATGAGCAGTTCTTC. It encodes CASSGWTGYNEQFF.

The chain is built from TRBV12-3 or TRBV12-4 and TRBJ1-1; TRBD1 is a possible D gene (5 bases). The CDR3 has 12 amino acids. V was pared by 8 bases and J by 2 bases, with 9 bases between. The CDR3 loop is CASAGGNTEAFF. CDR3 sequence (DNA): TGTGCCAGCGCGGGGGGAAACACTGAAGCTTTCTTT.

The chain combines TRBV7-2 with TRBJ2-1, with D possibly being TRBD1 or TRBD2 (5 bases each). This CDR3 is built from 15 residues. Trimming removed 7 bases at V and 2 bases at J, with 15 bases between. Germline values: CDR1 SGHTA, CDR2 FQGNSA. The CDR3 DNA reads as TGTGCCAGCATAAGGGTCGGGACCGCCTACAATGAGCAGTTCTTC. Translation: CASIRVGTAYNEQFF.

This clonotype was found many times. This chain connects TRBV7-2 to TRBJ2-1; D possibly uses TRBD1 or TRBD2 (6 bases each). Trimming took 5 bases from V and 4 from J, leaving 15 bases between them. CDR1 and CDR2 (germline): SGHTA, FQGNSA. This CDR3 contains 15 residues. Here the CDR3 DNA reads TGTGCCAGCAGCGCCCGAGGGGGACTTTACAATGAGCAGTTCTTC. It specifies CASSARGGLYNEQFF.

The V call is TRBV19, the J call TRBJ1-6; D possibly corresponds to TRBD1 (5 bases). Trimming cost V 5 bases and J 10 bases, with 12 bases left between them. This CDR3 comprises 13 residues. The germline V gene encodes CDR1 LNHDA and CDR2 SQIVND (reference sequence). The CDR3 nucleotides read TGTGCCAGTAGTCTACAGGATCGATCACCCCTCCACTTT. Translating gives CASSLQDRSPLHF.